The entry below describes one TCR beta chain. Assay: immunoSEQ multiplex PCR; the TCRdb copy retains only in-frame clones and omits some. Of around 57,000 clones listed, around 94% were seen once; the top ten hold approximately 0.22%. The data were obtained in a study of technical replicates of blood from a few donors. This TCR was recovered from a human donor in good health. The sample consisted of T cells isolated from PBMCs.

CDR3 DNA sequence: TGTGCCAGCAGCCCTTTTTTGGTGGGGGGGATGAACAATGAGCAGTTCTTC. Protein sequence: CASSPFLVGGMNNEQFF. The chain uses TRBV7-9 and TRBJ2-1, with TRBD2 identical over 7 bases. The CDR3 runs 17 residues. V lost 5 bases, J lost 5 bases, and 15 bases stayed unmatched. In germline, CDR1 is SEHNR, CDR2 FQNEAQ (reference sequence).